Presented here are 17 T cell receptor beta chains from one specimen sequenced in a study of T cell repertoires in cytomegalovirus infection. Each CDR3 protein gets one entry after TCRdb re-called the reads with MiXCR. The sample has around 740,000 distinct CDR3 sequences, 35% to 45% seen once; the top ten hold 2.5% to 3.5%. The source material was PBMCs. All receptors derive from a human donor in good health (CMV status not recorded). Some clones in this sample may be carry-over from other donors' samples.

This chain uses TRBV19 with TRBJ1-5, with a tentative D call TRBD1 (5 bases). The CDR3 has 16 residues. The V end was cut by 5 bases, the J end by 0 bases, with 14 bases between. Per the germline V gene, CDR1 is LNHDA and CDR2 is SQIVND (reference sequence). The CDR3 reads CASSARTQLSNQPQHF. For the CDR3, the DNA is TGTGCCAGTAGTGCACGGACACAACTTAGCAATCAGCCCCAGCATTTT.

The chain joins TRBV20-1 to TRBJ2-1; TRBD1 agrees at 8 bases. Per the germline V gene, CDR1 is DFQATT and CDR2 is SNEGSKA (reference sequence). The length of the CDR3 is 13 residues. With V trimmed by 6 bases and J by 5 bases, 6 bases remained unmatched. CDR3 protein: CSALQGADNEQFF. The DNA of the CDR3 is TGCAGTGCCTTGCAGGGGGCTGACAATGAGCAGTTCTTC.

V and J are TRBV6-1 and TRBJ2-3; D uncertain. Germline V lookup: CDR1 MNHNS, CDR2 SASEGT. The CDR3 covers 14 residues. Trimming took off 7 bases at V and 2 bases at J, with 13 bases between the two ends. The CDR3 region is CASTPSAATDTQYF. The CDR3 DNA sequence: TGTGCCAGCACCCCATCGGCGGCCACAGATACGCAGTATTTT.

This rearrangement joins TRBV7-2 to TRBJ1-1; maybe TRBD1 (5 bases). The germline gives CDR1 SGHTA, CDR2 FQGNSA. Trimming took off 1 base at V and 5 bases at J, with 14 bases between the two ends. This CDR3 has 15 residues. CDR3 region: CASSLVTGVSTEAFF. CDR3 DNA: TGTGCCAGCAGCTTAGTAACGGGGGTATCGACTGAAGCTTTCTTT.

This chain links TRBV19 with TRBJ2-2, with 8 bases matching TRBD1. The length of the CDR3 is 15 residues. CDR1 is LNHDA and CDR2 is SQIVND in the germline V gene (reference sequence). V lost 2 bases, J lost 9 bases, and 8 bases stayed unmatched. CDR3 DNA: TGTGCCAGTAGTATAACTGACAGGGGTGGGTGGGAGCTGTTTTTT. This translates into CASSITDRGGWELFF.

The chain is built from TRBV7-3 and TRBJ2-3, with 9 bases fitting TRBD1. The germline gives CDR1 SGHTA, CDR2 FQGTGA. The CDR3 runs 14 residues. Trimming cost V 5 bases and J 6 bases; bases outside gene matches: 6. The CDR3 spells CASSPGTGSDTQYF. Written as DNA, the CDR3 is TGTGCCAGCAGCCCCGGGACAGGGAGCGATACGCAGTATTTT.

Only a few counts were recorded for this clonotype. The J gene is TRBJ2-1, the V gene TRBV7-2, with 11 bases fitting TRBD2. V lost 4 bases to trimming and J lost 4 bases; unmatched junction nucleotides: 6. The CDR3 extends over 16 amino acids. Germline CDR1 and CDR2: SGHTA and FQGNSA. Written as DNA, the CDR3 is TGTGCCAGCAGCTCGGGACTAGCGGACCCTTACAATGAGCAGTTCTTC. The encoded protein is CASSSGLADPYNEQFF.

The V call is TRBV28, the J call TRBJ1-3; D is possibly TRBD1 (5 bases). The CDR3 totals 14 residues. Looked up from germline, CDR1 is MDHEN and CDR2 is SYDVKM. V lost 3 bases and J 6 bases, leaving 12 bases between the germline ends. CDR3 sequence reads: CASSLGPGKNTIYF. In DNA, the CDR3 is TGTGCCAGCAGTTTGGGGCCCGGAAAAAACACCATATATTTT.

The V and J genes are TRBV12-3 or TRBV12-4 and TRBJ2-2, with D tentatively TRBD1 (6 bases). This CDR3 comprises 15 residues. The V and J ends lost 3 bases and 6 bases respectively, with 14 bases between them. CDR3 sequence: CASSLLGALAGELFF. Written as DNA, the CDR3 is TGTGCCAGCAGTTTGTTGGGGGCGTTGGCCGGGGAGCTGTTTTTT.

The chain is built from TRBV5-1 and TRBJ1-6; a weak D match, TRBD1 (5 bases). CDR3 size: 16 residues. Trimming removed 4 bases from V and 8 bases from J, with 19 bases in between. The V gene's germline CDR1 is SGHRS and CDR2 YFSETQ. The CDR3 here is CASSGGEGIMDSPLHF. CDR3 DNA: TGCGCCAGCAGCGGAGGGGAAGGAATAATGGATTCACCCCTCCACTTT.

This clonotype showed up just a few times. This sequence joins TRBV12-3 or TRBV12-4 and TRBJ2-5, with TRBD1 identical over 7 bases. The CDR3 contains 15 residues. Trimming cost V 5 bases and J 3 bases; bases outside gene matches: 9. The CDR3 bases are TGTGCCAGCAGTCCGGGACAGAGATGGGAAGAGACCCAGTACTTC. It specifies CASSPGQRWEETQYF.

This chain joins TRBV30 and TRBJ2-7; D assignment may be TRBD1 or TRBD2 (5 bases each). Between the trimmed V and J ends, which lost 1 base and 5 bases, there was a span of 15 bases. The CDR3 runs to 14 residues. The germline V gene has CDR1 GTSNPN and CDR2 SVGIG (reference sequence). The CDR3 DNA reads TGTGCCTGGAGTGGAGGGCTAGCCAGGGACGAGCAGTACTTC. Translating it yields CAWSGGLARDEQYF.

The genes are TRBV7-2 and TRBJ1-1; D is undetermined. The CDR3 consists of 15 residues. Germline V gene data show CDR1 as SGHTA and CDR2 as FQGNSA. V was cut by 0 bases and J by 3 bases, with 11 bases left in between. The CDR3 DNA reads as TGTGCCAGCAGCTTAGCAAGAGGCTGGGACACTGAAGCTTTCTTT. The encoded protein is CASSLARGWDTEAFF.

About this clonotype: One end of the junction does not line up with germline, which may come from a read error. The rearrangement uses TRBV20-1 and TRBJ2-3, with TRBD2 matching 11 bases. Germline CDR1 reads DFQATT; CDR2 reads SNEGSKA (reference sequence). The CDR3 is 16 amino acids. The CDR3 spells CSARGSSGGYHDTQSF. In DNA, the CDR3 is TGCAGTGCTAGAGGTTCTAGCGGGGGGTACCACGATACGCAGTCTTTT.

A remark on this clonotype: Mismatch with germline at one junction end may stem from a read error. This chain uses TRBV5-1 with TRBJ2-2, with 7 bases identical to TRBD1. Germline V gene lookup returns CDR1 SGHRS and CDR2 YFSETQ. This CDR3 comprises 15 residues. CDR3 sequence reads: CASRSSTGNNGELFF. The CDR3 nucleotides read TGCGCCAGCCGATCGTCGACAGGGAACAACGGGGAGCTGTTTTTT.

The chain carries TRBV14 and TRBJ2-1; D is perhaps TRBD2 (6 bases). Germline CDR1 reads SGHDN; CDR2 reads FVKESK. The CDR3 contains 17 residues. Trimming shortened V by 0 bases and J by 6 bases, and 18 bases separated the two germline ends. CDR3 sequence (DNA): TGTGCCAGCAGCCAAGATCGCGGGACTCCCTATTTCAATGAGCAGTTCTTC. Encoded protein: CASSQDRGTPYFNEQFF.

This clonotype was observed at least ten times. In DNA, the CDR3 is TGTGCCAGCAGGTCCGGCGAGACCCAGTACTTC. Translated, it gives CASRSGETQYF. V is TRBV19 and J is TRBJ2-5; no clear D gene. There are 11 residues in the CDR3. V was clipped by 9 bases and J by 5 bases, with 10 bases between them. The V gene's germline CDR1 is LNHDA and CDR2 SQIVND (reference sequence). Filled out from reference TRBV19 and TRBJ2-5, the complete variable domain reads DGGITQSPKYLFRKEGQNVTLSCEQNLNHDAMYWYRQDPGQGLRLIYYSQIVNDFQKGDIAEGYSVSREKKESFPLTVTSAQKNPTAFYLCASRSGETQYFGPGTRLLVL.